This TCR beta chain was recovered during a study of cytomegalovirus exposure and HLA in healthy donors. Only a few counts were recorded for this clone. Its matching antigen is unknown. Study findings and constraints: The study found most TCR sequences rare, yet found some public TCRs in many donors. According to the study, approximately 150 TCR beta chains were cytomegalovirus-associated. Using the classifier, cytomegalovirus status was reportedly diagnosed with high specificity and sensitivity.

V lost 6 bases and J 1 base, leaving 9 bases between the germline ends. The germline CDR1 and CDR2 sequences are LNHDA and SQIVND (reference sequence). This CDR3 region has 13 residues. Generated by immunoSEQ multiplex PCR, the TCRdb table keeps only in-frame clones and is missing some. This sample carries 120,000 or so clones, roughly 83% of them seen once, and the ten largest clones take under 5%. The genes are TRBV19 and TRBJ2-5; no reliable D call. The sequence was obtained from a man between 18 and 29 years old in good health and CMV-seronegative. Sequenced: PBMCs. The CDR3 reads CASSKESQETQYF. The DNA for the CDR3 is TGTGCCAGTAGCAAAGAGAGCCAAGAGACCCAGTACTTC.